The 24 T cell receptor beta chains below were found in one sample sequenced in a study of cytomegalovirus exposure and HLA in healthy donors (TCRdb year 2017). Library method: the immunoSEQ multiplex PCR assay. The multiplex PCR relied on a mix of 60 forward primers for TCR Vbeta segments and 13 reverse primers for TCR Jbeta segments. Here the immuneACCESS table is served through TCRdb, limited to in-frame sequences with V and J called. Missing clones are a known gap in these copies; in checked studies unresolved V genes cover under half, and the rest lacks a known reason. In this sample the table shows 200,000 to 250,000 clones, roughly 89% of which occur a single time. The ten largest clones add up to 0.9% to 1.1% of the sample. Specimen: PBMCs. These receptors all stem from a woman aged 18-30 years in good health and CMV-seronegative.

V usage is TRBV5-4 and J usage is TRBJ2-5, with a weak D call TRBD2 (5 bases). The germline CDR1 and CDR2 sequences are SGHNT and YYREEE (reference sequence). The length of the CDR3 is 14 residues. Trimming took off 4 bases at V and 1 base at J, with 11 bases between the two ends. CDR3 sequence reads: CASSPPGSQETQYF. The CDR3 nucleotides read TGTGCCAGCAGCCCTCCGGGGTCCCAAGAGACCCAGTACTTC.

The J gene is TRBJ2-1, the V gene TRBV9; 8 bases map to TRBD2. This CDR3 has 21 amino acids. CDR1 is SGDLS and CDR2 is YYNGEE in the germline V gene. V trimming: 0 bases; J trimming: 1 base; junction bases outside the gene matches: 18. The CDR3 reads CASSVEIGGLAGRKSYNEQFF. CDR3 DNA: TGTGCCAGCAGCGTAGAGATCGGAGGGCTAGCGGGCAGGAAATCCTACAATGAGCAGTTCTTC.

The V gene is TRBV7-9, the J gene TRBJ1-1, with TRBD1 identical over 9 bases. CDR1 and CDR2 from the germline V gene are SEHNR and FQNEAQ (reference sequence). V was clipped by 5 bases and J by 8 bases; unmatched bases: 9. The length of the CDR3 is 14 residues. The CDR3 nucleotides read TGTGCCAGCAGCCAGGTGGGACAGGGCCAAGAAGCTTTCTTT. It is translated as CASSQVGQGQEAFF.

This CDR3 reads CASSGQASSYEQYF. The CDR3 DNA reads as TGCGCCAGCAGTGGACAGGCGAGCTCCTACGAGCAGTACTTC. The chain has TRBV10-1 and TRBJ2-7, with D maybe TRBD1 (6 bases). The CDR3 contains 14 residues. Trimming cost V 4 bases and J 0 bases, with 10 bases left between them. Per the germline V gene, CDR1 is WNHNN and CDR2 is SYGVQD (reference sequence).

The V gene is TRBV5-1, the J gene TRBJ2-7; 7 nucleotides align to TRBD1. Trimming at V came to 5 bases and at J to 2 bases, leaving 7 bases not matched to a gene. CDR1 SGHRS and CDR2 YFSETQ come from the germline V gene. The CDR3 has 14 residues. This CDR3 reads CASRTGTATYEQYF. The CDR3 DNA is TGCGCCAGCAGGACTGGGACAGCAACCTACGAGCAGTACTTC.

The chain combines TRBV5-4 with TRBJ2-7, with D possibly being TRBD1 (5 bases). This CDR3 contains 14 residues. Trimming stripped 1 base from V and 1 base from J, with 9 bases between. Per germline, CDR1 SGHNT and CDR2 YYREEE (reference sequence). The CDR3 coding sequence is TGTGCCAGCAGCTTGTCAGGGTTTTCCTACGAGCAGTACTTC. Protein product: CASSLSGFSYEQYF.

As concerns this clone: The junction does not match germline at one end; this may be a read error. The V and J genes are TRBV27 and TRBJ2-1; 12 bases fit TRBD2. CDR1 and CDR2 (germline): MNHEY, SMNVEV (reference sequence). This CDR3 is 16 amino acids long. Here the CDR3 DNA reads TGTGCCAACAGTTCGTCGACTAGCGGGAGATCCAATGAGCAGTTCTTC. This sequence encodes CANSSSTSGRSNEQFF.

The V call is TRBV6-5, the J call TRBJ2-7, with TRBD1 matching over 9 bases. Germline lookup yields CDR1 MNHEY and CDR2 SVGAGI. The trim removed 1 base at V and 7 bases at J, leaving 8 bases unmatched. The CDR3 has 15 amino acids. This chain's CDR3 is CASSYWDRVWWEQYF. Written as DNA, the CDR3 is TGTGCCAGCAGTTACTGGGACAGGGTTTGGTGGGAGCAGTACTTC.

The J gene is TRBJ2-5, the V gene TRBV9; D not certain. CDR1 SGDLS and CDR2 YYNGEE come from the germline V gene. The V and J ends lost 4 bases and 3 bases respectively, with 16 bases between them. The CDR3 is 15 residues long. DNA of the CDR3: TGTGCCAGCAGCCAGAACTATGGAAAAGAAGAGACCCAGTACTTC. The encoded protein is CASSQNYGKEETQYF.

The chain recombines TRBV6-1 with TRBJ2-7, with 9 nucleotides matching TRBD1. Germline V CDR1 and CDR2: MNHNS, SASEGT. V shed 2 bases, J shed 2 bases, and the junction held 10 bases outside the gene matches. The CDR3 totals 17 residues. CDR3 coding DNA: TGTGCCAGCAGTGAACTTCCACCGGGACAGGGTCCCTACGAGCAGTACTTC. Amino acid sequence: CASSELPPGQGPYEQYF.

The gene calls are TRBV7-9 and TRBJ2-2; tentatively, D is TRBD2 (5 bases). From germline, CDR1 is SEHNR and CDR2 FQNEAQ (reference sequence). The ends were cut back, 5 bases at V and 7 bases at J, with 11 bases in the middle. CDR3 length equals 13 residues. CDR3 loop: CASSLAEVGELFF. CDR3 nucleotides: TGTGCCAGCAGCCTGGCGGAGGTCGGGGAGCTGTTTTTT. Together with reference TRBV7-9 and TRBJ2-2, the CDR3 gives the full variable domain: DTGVSQNPRHKITKRGQNVTFRCDPISEHNRLYWYRQTLGQGPEFLTYFQNEAQLEKSRLLSDRFSAERPKGSFSTLEIQRTEQGDSAMYLCASSLAEVGELFFGEGSRLTVL.

The chain recombines TRBV5-1 with TRBJ2-5; 7 positions agree with TRBD1. Germline trimming cut 3 bases from V and 5 bases from J; bases unmatched to any gene: 19. In germline, CDR1 is SGHRS, CDR2 YFSETQ. The CDR3 length is 18 residues. CDR3 sequence (DNA): TGCGCCAGCAGCTCCTGGACGGGACAGAACATTGCCTTGGAGACCCAGTACTTC. It yields the protein CASSSWTGQNIALETQYF.

CDR3 region: CASSGRTGDETQYF. In nucleotides, the CDR3 is TGTGCCAGCAGCGGAAGGACAGGGGACGAGACCCAGTACTTC. The chain combines TRBV5-6 with TRBJ2-5; 9 bases agree with TRBD1. The CDR3 loop spans 14 amino acids. Germline V gene data show CDR1 as SGHDT and CDR2 as YYEEEE. The V segment lost 4 bases and the J segment 5 bases; nucleotides outside the gene matches: 6.

The chain combines TRBV7-9 with TRBJ1-1; TRBD1 matches at 7 bases. V lost 1 base, J lost 3 bases, and 8 bases stayed unmatched. The CDR3 spans 16 residues. Germline-derived CDR1 and CDR2 are SEHNR and FQNEAQ (reference sequence). CDR3 coding DNA: TGTGCCAGCAGCTTAGAGGTTGGCCAGGGGGACACTGAAGCTTTCTTT. Encoded protein: CASSLEVGQGDTEAFF.

This CDR3 is CASSLERGGNYNEQFF. As DNA, the CDR3 is TGTGCCAGCAGCCTCGAGCGGGGGGGCAACTACAATGAGCAGTTCTTC. The genes are TRBV4-2 and TRBJ2-1; TRBD2 matches at 10 bases. Trimming at V came to 4 bases and at J to 3 bases, leaving 6 bases not matched to a gene. The CDR3 loop spans 16 amino acids. Germline CDR1 and CDR2: LGHNA and YNFKEQ.

The chain joins TRBV11-2 to TRBJ2-7; 9 bases line up with TRBD1. The trim removed 1 base at V and 11 bases at J, leaving 6 bases unmatched. The CDR3 loop spans 13 amino acids. Germline V gene sequence: CDR1 SGHAT, CDR2 FQNNGV. The CDR3 loop is CASSLGLGDREYF. CDR3 bases: TGTGCCAGCAGCTTAGGTCTCGGGGACAGGGAGTACTTC.

The genes are TRBV7-6 and TRBJ1-1; tentative D call: TRBD1 (5 bases). Germline-derived CDR1 and CDR2 are SGHVS and FNYEAQ. Trimming took 6 bases from V and 1 from J, leaving 12 bases between them. The CDR3 runs to 14 residues. This chain's CDR3 is CASRSGNGNTEAFF. CDR3 in DNA: TGTGCCAGCAGGTCAGGGAATGGGAACACTGAAGCTTTCTTT.

The chain is built from TRBV21-1 and TRBJ2-1; the table's TRBD2 call for D was not verified on the DNA. TRBV21-1 is termed a pseudogene. The CDR3 totals 17 residues. CDR3 coding DNA: TGTGCCAGCAGCAAAGCAACTAGCCACTATTCCTACAATGAGCAGTTCTTC. This translates into CASSKATSHYSYNEQFF.

The chain joins TRBV9 to TRBJ1-1; 8 bases are shared with TRBD1. The CDR3 runs 13 residues. Germline V lookup: CDR1 SGDLS, CDR2 YYNGEE. After removal of 4 bases from V and 11 bases from J, the junction contained 10 bases not matched to a gene. The CDR3 protein is CASSPRRDRMAFF. CDR3 bases: TGTGCCAGCAGCCCCCGCCGGGACAGGATGGCTTTCTTT.

J is TRBJ2-7 and V is TRBV18, with 12 bases fitting TRBD2. The V gene end was trimmed by 0 bases and the J gene end by 3 bases; junction bases not matched to a gene: 3. The V gene's germline CDR1 is KGHSH and CDR2 LQKENI. The CDR3 has 16 amino acids. CDR3 in DNA: TGTGCCAGCTCACCACCACTAGCGGGGGGCCTCTACGAGCAGTACTTC. It encodes CASSPPLAGGLYEQYF.

This clone was picked up one time. The V and J genes are TRBV5-4 and TRBJ2-1; 7 bases map to TRBD2. The V segment lost 2 bases and the J segment 8 bases; nucleotides outside the gene matches: 7. CDR3 length: 14 amino acids. Germline V gene sequence: CDR1 SGHNT, CDR2 YYREEE (reference sequence). The CDR3 nucleotides read TGTGCCAGCAGCTTATCCCGGGGAGGGGATGAGCAGTTCTTC. Encoded protein: CASSLSRGGDEQFF.

The chain uses TRBV5-4 and TRBJ1-2; tentatively, D is TRBD1 (6 bases). Between the trimmed V and J ends, which lost 4 bases and 3 bases, there was a span of 16 bases. The CDR3 loop spans 15 amino acids. Per the germline V gene, CDR1 is SGHNT and CDR2 is YYREEE (reference sequence). In DNA form, the CDR3 reads TGTGCCAGCAGCCCGGAGAAGGGGGTCGACTATGGCTACACCTTC. Its protein is CASSPEKGVDYGYTF.

The chain recombines TRBV14 with TRBJ1-3; D gene ambiguous. V gave up 0 bases and J gave up 4 bases, with 13 bases separating them. The CDR3 contains 16 residues. Per the germline V gene, CDR1 is SGHDN and CDR2 is FVKESK. In DNA, the CDR3 is TGTGCCAGCAGCCAAGAAACTAGGAGGCCGGGAAACACCATATATTTT. It specifies CASSQETRRPGNTIYF.

This clone was picked up one time. This chain links TRBV5-8 with TRBJ1-2, with 8 nucleotides matching TRBD1. The CDR3 spans 15 residues. Unmatched junction bases numbered 12, after V lost 6 bases and J lost 5 bases. Germline V gene data show CDR1 as SGHTS and CDR2 as YDEGEE. This chain's CDR3 is CASTPPAGGRYGYTF. The CDR3 region has the DNA TGTGCCAGCACCCCCCCCGCAGGGGGCAGGTATGGCTACACCTTC.